This T cell receptor beta chain was sequenced during a study of cytomegalovirus exposure and HLA in healthy donors (dated by TCRdb to about 2017). For context, the study as a whole: According to a later analysis, one platform produced both the 120 validation repertoires and the 666 repertoires of the first cohort. The study aimed to test whether cataloging public T cell receptors could reveal signatures of past pathogen exposure. Along with the approximately 600-subject first cohort, a separate validation cohort of around 120 different subjects was used. To predict cytomegalovirus infection status, the study brought together high-throughput TCR immunosequencing, statistical association of individual TCRs with disease status, and machine learning. Paper-wide results and their limitations: While some public TCRs were present in many individuals, most TCR sequences turned up only very rarely across donors. In a later analysis, TCRs clustered in the first cohort were found to also tend to co-occur in the roughly 130 validation repertoires, with 94% of cluster scores above 0. The validation cohort had no HLA typing available for a later analysis, so co-occurrence within that cohort was assessed over all 130 or so repertoires. According to the authors, the approach could potentially be generalized to other disease states and immunological phenotypes. In vitro tests confirmed that a few of the cytomegalovirus-associated TCR beta chains recognize cytomegalovirus antigens. The study listed 150 to 200 TCR beta chains as associated with cytomegalovirus. The classifier was reported to diagnose cytomegalovirus status with high specificity and sensitivity in both the original cohort and the validation cohort.

To prepare the library, the immunoSEQ multiplex PCR assay was applied. Per the authors' processing: A statistical classification framework was built to diagnose cytomegalovirus status from the catalog of TCR beta chain sequences. Entries here come from immuneACCESS through TCRdb and include only in-frame sequences with V and J called. Some clones fail to appear in such tables; in the studies checked, an unresolved V gene covers under half of the shortfall, and the cause of the remainder is unknown. V, J and clone size were drawn from that table, and D and trimming were deduced from the DNA. The sample table holds fewer than 400,000 clones, of which 70% to 90% were seen once. Around 0.96% of the sample belongs to the ten largest clones. The germline V gene yields MNHEY for CDR1 and SVGAGI for CDR2. Reading from cysteine to phenylalanine, the CDR3 counts 14 amino acids. Just the 42-base CDR3 DNA is kept, in frame starting at base 1. V is cut back by 3 bases and J by 1 base, with 2 bases in the junction unmatched.

Worth noting for this clone: Its antigen is currently not known. No clone much larger than this one lies a single base away; base qualities are absent.

Donors formed part of the validation cohort, which comprised over a hundred subjects and was distinct from the first cohort of roughly 600 subjects. The sequence was collected from a man under 40 in good health and CMV-seronegative. The specimen sequenced was PBMCs. The chain is encoded by TRBV6-5 joined to TRBJ2-7, with 8 junctional bases fitting TRBD1. The CDR3 has the sequence CASSYGQGSYEQYF. At the DNA level, the sequence is TGTGCCAGCAGTTATGGACAGGGTTCCTACGAGCAGTACTTC.